This T cell receptor beta chain was captured in a study of T cell changes during pregnancy in multiple sclerosis. The assay was immunoSEQ multiplex PCR, and TCRdb's table has in-frame clones only and misses some. The repertoire has about 40,000 clones, roughly 89% of them found once; the top ten carry approximately 1.1%. This material consisted of CD4+ T cells from peripheral blood mononuclear cells, taken in the first trimester of pregnancy. The clonotype comes from a female donor with multiple sclerosis, enrolled in a pregnancy study.

The CDR3 DNA is TGTGCCAGCAGCTTACAGGGGGCGCCGAATGAGCAGTTCTTC. Translated, it gives CASSLQGAPNEQFF. This chain joins TRBV7-9 and TRBJ2-1; 8 bases map to TRBD1. Losses at the gene ends were 2 bases for V and 7 bases for J; bases not matched to a gene: 4. This CDR3 spans 14 amino acids. CDR1 and CDR2 (germline): SEHNR, FQNEAQ (reference sequence).